This T cell receptor beta chain was identified during a study of blood T cell repertoires in COVID-19. Background on the study: In each case, the material was cDNA or gDNA derived from T cells, B-cell-depleted T cells, or PBMCs.

Those enrolled, adults aged about 18 to 89 years, came from around 24 US areas. Measured with immunoSEQ multiplex PCR; TCRdb has only the in-frame clones, and not every one. The sample shows 250,000 to 400,000 clones, about 90% of them seen only once. This receptor was obtained from a young woman who had recovered from COVID-19. The sample was PBMCs or T cells enriched from blood (not recorded which).

This CDR3 reads CASALGGTSSYNEQFF. The CDR3 DNA reads TGTGCCAGCGCGTTGGGGGGGACGAGCTCCTACAATGAGCAGTTCTTC. This chain links TRBV5-5 with TRBJ2-1, with 7 bases fitting TRBD2. CDR3 size: 16 residues. CDR1 and CDR2 (germline): SGHKS, YYEKEE (reference sequence). The J segment lost 0 bases and the V segment lost 7 bases, leaving 10 bases of the junction unmatched. The entire variable domain, with the rest obtained from reference TRBV5-5 and TRBJ2-1, is as follows: DAGVTQSPTHLIKTRGQQVTLRCSPISGHKSVSWYQQVLGQGPQFIFQYYEKEERGRGNFPDRFSARQFPNYSSELNVNALLLGDSALYLCASALGGTSSYNEQFFGPGTRLTVL.